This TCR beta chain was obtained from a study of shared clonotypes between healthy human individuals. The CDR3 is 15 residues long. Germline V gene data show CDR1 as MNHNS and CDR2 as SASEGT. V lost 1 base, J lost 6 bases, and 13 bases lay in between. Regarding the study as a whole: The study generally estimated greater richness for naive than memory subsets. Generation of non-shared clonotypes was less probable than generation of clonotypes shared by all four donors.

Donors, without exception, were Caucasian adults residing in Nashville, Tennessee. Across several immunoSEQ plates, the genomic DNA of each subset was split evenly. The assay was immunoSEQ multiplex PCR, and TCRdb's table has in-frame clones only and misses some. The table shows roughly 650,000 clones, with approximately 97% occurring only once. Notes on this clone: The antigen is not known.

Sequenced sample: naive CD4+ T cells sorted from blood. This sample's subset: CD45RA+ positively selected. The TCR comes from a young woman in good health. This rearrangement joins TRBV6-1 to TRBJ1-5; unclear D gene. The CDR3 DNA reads TGTGCCAGCAGTGAAGTAGGGTCAGTCGGTCAGCCCCAGCATTTT. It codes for CASSEVGSVGQPQHF.